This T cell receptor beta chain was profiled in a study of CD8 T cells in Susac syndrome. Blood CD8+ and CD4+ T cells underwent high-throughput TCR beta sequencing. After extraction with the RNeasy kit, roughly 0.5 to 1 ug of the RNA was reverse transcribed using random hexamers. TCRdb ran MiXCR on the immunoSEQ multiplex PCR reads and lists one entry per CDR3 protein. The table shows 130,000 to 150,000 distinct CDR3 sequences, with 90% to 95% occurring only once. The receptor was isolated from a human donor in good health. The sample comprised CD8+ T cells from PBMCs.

CDR3 in DNA: TGCAGCGCCGCAGGGTTAGCGGGAAAGTCCTACAATGAGCAGTTCTTC. Its translation: CSAAGLAGKSYNEQFF. The J gene is TRBJ2-1, the V gene TRBV29-1, with 8 nucleotides matching TRBD2. V was clipped by 7 bases and J by 1 base; unmatched bases: 12. Looked up from germline, CDR1 is SQVTM and CDR2 is ANQGSEA. This CDR3 contains 16 residues.